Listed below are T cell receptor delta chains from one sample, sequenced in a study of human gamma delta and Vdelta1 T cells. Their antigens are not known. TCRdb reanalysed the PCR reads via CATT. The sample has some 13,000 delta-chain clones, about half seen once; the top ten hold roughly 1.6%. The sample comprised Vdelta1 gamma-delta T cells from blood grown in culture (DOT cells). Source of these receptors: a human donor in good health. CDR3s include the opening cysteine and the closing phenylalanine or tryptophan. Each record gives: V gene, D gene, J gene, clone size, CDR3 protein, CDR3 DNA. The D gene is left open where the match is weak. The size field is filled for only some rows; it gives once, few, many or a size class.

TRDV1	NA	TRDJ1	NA	CALGENPYRADKLIF	TGTGCTCTTGGGGAAAACCCGTATAGGGCCGATAAACTCATCTTT
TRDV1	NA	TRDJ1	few	CALGTPSGLGQWYTDKLIF	TGTGCTCTTGGGACGCCCTCGGGACTGGGACAATGGTACACCGATAAACTCATCTTT
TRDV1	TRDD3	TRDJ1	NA	CALGDTHSAGNVLGDKMGTDKLIF	TGTGCTCTTGGGGATACTCATTCAGCCGGGAACGTACTGGGGGATAAGATGGGGACAGATAAACTCATCTTT
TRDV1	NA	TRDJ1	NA	CALGELGLNSGGTNAYTDKLIF	TGTGCTCTTGGGGAACTTGGGCTAAACTCCGGCGGGACCAACGCTTACACCGATAAACTCATCTTT
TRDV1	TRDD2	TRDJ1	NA	CALGGPTPSEFLRRGATDKLIF	TGTGCTCTTGGGGGCCCTACACCCTCAGAATTCCTACGGCGGGGAGCGACCGATAAACTCATCTTT
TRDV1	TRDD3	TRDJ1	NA	CALGEKDPGGYAGYTDKLIF	TGTGCTCTTGGGGAAAAGGACCCTGGGGGATACGCTGGGTACACCGATAAACTCATCTTT
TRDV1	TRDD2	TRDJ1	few	CALGVHPLSYMSGPTDKLIF	TGTGCTCTTGGGGTCCACCCCCTTTCCTACATGTCAGGCCCCACCGATAAACTCATCTTT
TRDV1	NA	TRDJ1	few	CALGRRGAHGGYTDKLIF	TGTGCTCTTGGGAGAAGGGGGGCCCATGGCGGGTACACCGATAAACTCATCTTT
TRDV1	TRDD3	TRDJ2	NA	CALGGDSSYGKGPELGGLVLFF	TGTGCTCTTGGGGGAGATTCATCCTACGGTAAGGGCCCGGAACTGGGGGGCCTAGTGCTCTTCTTT
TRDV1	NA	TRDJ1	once	CALGELVDSSLSRGTTDKLIF	TGTGCTCTTGGGGAACTAGTGGACTCTTCTCTCTCCAGGGGGACCACCGATAAACTCATCTTT
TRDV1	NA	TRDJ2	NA	CALRGRGQMRAAQLFF	TGTGCTCTTCGTGGGAGGGGGCAAATGAGGGCAGCACAACTCTTCTTT
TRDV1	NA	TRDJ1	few	CALGGVPTGEGYTDKLIF	TGTGCTCTTGGGGGAGTCCCTACTGGCGAGGGGTACACCGATAAACTCATCTTT
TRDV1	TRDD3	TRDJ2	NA	CALGPPTPPTVSWGIRATAQLFF	TGTGCTCTTGGGCCCCCTACCCCCCCTACCGTTAGTTGGGGGATACGCGCGACAGCACAACTCTTCTTT
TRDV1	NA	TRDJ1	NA	CALGERRILGDTVARTPINSSFSYTDKLIF	NA
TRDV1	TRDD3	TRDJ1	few	CALGASVSRTGGLTTDKLIF	TGTGCTCTTGGGGCCTCTGTCTCGCGTACTGGGGGATTGACTACCGATAAACTCATCTTT
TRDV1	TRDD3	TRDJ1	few	CALGRPTGDTDKLIF	TGTGCTCTTGGGCGACCTACGGGGGATACCGATAAACTCATCTTT
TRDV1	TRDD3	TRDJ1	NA	CALGAPLLGDSLLYTDKLIF	TGTGCTCTTGGGGCCCCCCTCCTGGGGGATTCTCTCTTGTACACCGATAAACTCATCTTT
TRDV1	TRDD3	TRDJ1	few	CALGENNRRRITGGSSGDKLIF	TGTGCTCTTGGGGAAAATAATCGACGGCGGATTACTGGGGGGTCCTCAGGTGATAAACTCATCTTT
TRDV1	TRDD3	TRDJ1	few	CALGELMGDTQRKLIF	TGTGCTCTTGGGGAACTTATGGGGGATACCCAACGTAAACTCATCTTT
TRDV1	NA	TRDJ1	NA	CALGSPITALTTHTDKLIF	TGTGCTCTTGGGTCTCCTATAACCGCCCTTACAACCCACACCGATAAACTCATCTTT
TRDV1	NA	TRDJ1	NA	CALGEIYTSRLPPYTDKLIF	TGTGCTCTTGGGGAAATCTACACCTCCCGCCTCCCACCGTACACCGATAAACTCATCTTT
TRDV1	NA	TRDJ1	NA	CALTTKLGGPLLQNTDKLIF	TGTGCTCTGACTACTAAGTTGGGCGGGCCGCTCCTACAGAACACCGATAAACTCATCTTT
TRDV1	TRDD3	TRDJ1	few	CALGVPSSPAGGLYTDKLIF	TGTGCTCTTGGGGTACCTTCTTCCCCGGCTGGGGGACTGTACACCGATAAACTCATCTTT
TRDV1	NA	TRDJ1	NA	CALGEHLPKYWGTVVDKLIF	TGTGCTCTTGGGGAGCACCTTCCTAAGTACTGGGGGACGGTCGTCGATAAACTCATCTTT
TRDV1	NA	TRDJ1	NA	CALGERGLLPSWGKKTDLWTDKLIF	NA
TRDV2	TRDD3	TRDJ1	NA	CACDLSTGGYADTDKLIF	TGTGCCTGTGACTTATCTACTGGGGGATACGCCGACACCGATAAACTCATCTTT
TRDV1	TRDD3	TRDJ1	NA	CALGEIPSWPLGDGRQGTDKLIF	TGTGCTCTTGGGGAAATTCCTTCCTGGCCACTGGGGGATGGACGGCAGGGGACCGATAAACTCATCTTT
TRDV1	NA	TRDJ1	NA	CALGEMRGLVYTDKLIF	TGTGCTCTTGGGGAAATGCGGGGGCTGGTGTACACCGATAAACTCATCTTT
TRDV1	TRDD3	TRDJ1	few	CALGEHGPTPHLGDIPQNQYTDKLIF	TGTGCTCTTGGGGAACATGGTCCTACCCCTCACCTGGGGGATATCCCCCAGAACCAGTACACCGATAAACTCATCTTT
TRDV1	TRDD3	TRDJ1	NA	CALGDTSWGSEYTDKLIF	TGTGCTCTTGGGGACACCAGCTGGGGGTCCGAGTACACCGATAAACTCATCTTT
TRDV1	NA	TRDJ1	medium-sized	CALGEPTRGRITYTDKLIF	TGTGCTCTTGGGGAACCCACACGCGGCAGGATAACGTACACCGATAAACTCATCTTT
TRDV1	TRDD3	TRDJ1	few	CALGGTFPPWAGGYGKLIF	TGTGCTCTTGGGGGAACTTTCCCCCCTTGGGCTGGGGGATACGGTAAACTCATCTTT
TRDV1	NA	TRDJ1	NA	CALGEEKGYSLERGTDKLIF	TGTGCTCTTGGGGAAGAAAAAGGGTATTCTCTTGAGCGGGGCACCGATAAACTCATCTTT
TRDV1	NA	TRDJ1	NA	CALGVGVPTARGRYTDKLIF	TGTGCTCTTGGGGTTGGGGTTCCGACCGCCCGGGGAAGGTACACCGATAAACTCATCTTT
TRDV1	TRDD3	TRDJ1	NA	CALGELTLLSTGGYQRILYTDKLIF	TGTGCTCTTGGGGAGCTCACGCTCCTTAGTACTGGGGGTTACCAGCGTATATTGTACACCGATAAACTCATCTTT
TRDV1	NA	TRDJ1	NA	CALGAGTGLIF	TGTGCTCTTGGGGCGGGGACCGGACTCATCTTT
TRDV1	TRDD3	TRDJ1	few	CALGLKGTGTGGYAGPYTDKLIF	TGTGCTCTTGGGTTAAAGGGCACGGGTACTGGGGGATACGCGGGCCCGTACACCGATAAACTCATCTTT
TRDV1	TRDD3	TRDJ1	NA	CALGVGPPGGYAATDKLIF	TGTGCTCTTGGGGTTGGCCCCCCTGGGGGATACGCTGCCACCGATAAACTCATCTTT
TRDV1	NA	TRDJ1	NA	CALGERIYEKKIDKLIF	TGTGCTCTTGGGGAAAGGATCTACGAGAAAAAGATCGATAAACTCATCTTT
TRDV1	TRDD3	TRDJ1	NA	CALGERNILGDTRIPPIYADKLIF	TGTGCTCTTGGGGAACGAAATATTCTGGGGGATACGCGTATCCCCCCCATATACGCCGATAAACTCATCTTT
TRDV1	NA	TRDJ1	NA	CALGESSRGDPPHWTDKLIF	TGTGCTCTTGGGGAATCATCCCGAGGCGACCCCCCCCACTGGACCGATAAACTCATCTTT
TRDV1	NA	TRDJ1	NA	CALGGSYYTDKLIF	TGTGCTCTTGGGGGTTCCTATTACACCGATAAACTCATCTTT
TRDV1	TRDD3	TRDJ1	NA	CALGELGSATSYTGGEAYTDKLIF	TGTGCTCTTGGGGAACTAGGATCCGCTACTTCTTATACTGGGGGAGAGGCGTACACCGATAAACTCATCTTT
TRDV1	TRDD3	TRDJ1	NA	CALGEGLLLGAPGDKLIF	TGTGCTCTTGGGGAAGGGTTACTTCTGGGGGCCCCGGGCGATAAACTCATCTTT
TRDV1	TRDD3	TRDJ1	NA	CALGEPEHPRWGSRGDKLIF	TGTGCTCTTGGGGAACCCGAACATCCCCGTTGGGGGAGCCGAGGCGATAAACTCATCTTT
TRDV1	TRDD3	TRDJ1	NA	CALGDPAFLHWGILYTDKLIF	TGTGCTCTTGGGGATCCGGCCTTCCTTCACTGGGGGATACTCTACACCGATAAACTCATCTTT
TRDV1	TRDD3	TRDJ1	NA	CALGEPPFSGGYIDKLIF	TGTGCTCTTGGGGAACCCCCGTTTTCCGGGGGATACATCGATAAACTCATCTTT
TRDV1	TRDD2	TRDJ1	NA	CALGSSRTSYLLSGGTTDKLIF	TGTGCTCTAGGCTCCTCCCGGACTTCCTACCTACTATCCGGGGGTACGACCGATAAACTCATCTTT
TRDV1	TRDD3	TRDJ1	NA	CALGDPHTGGYARPVGKLIF	TGTGCTCTTGGTGATCCACATACTGGGGGATACGCGAGACCTGTTGGGAAACTCATCTTT
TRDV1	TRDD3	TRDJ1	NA	CALGGRVGYAKGVAPTLYTDKLIF	TGTGCTCTTGGGGGGAGGGTCGGATACGCTAAGGGAGTGGCCCCTACTTTGTACACCGATAAACTCATCTTT
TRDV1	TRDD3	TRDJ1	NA	CALGGLPTRITGGAYSFTLTDKLIF	TGTGCTCTTGGGGGTCTACCTACCCGCATTACTGGGGGAGCCTACTCATTTACTTTGACCGATAAACTCATCTTT
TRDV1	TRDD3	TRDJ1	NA	CALGARLGLGDLTDKLIF	TGTGCTCTTGGGGCACGACTCGGGCTGGGGGACCTCACCGATAAACTCATCTTT
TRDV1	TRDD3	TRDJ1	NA	CALGERRLPPSRTGGYTQGGSTDKLIF	TGTGCTCTTGGGGAAAGACGGCTTCCCCCGTCGCGTACTGGGGGATACACACAAGGTGGAAGCACCGATAAACTCATCTTT
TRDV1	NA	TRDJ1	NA	CALGGPWGTGSPRPKLIF	TGTGCTCTTGGGGGCCCCTGGGGTACGGGATCCCCTCGTCCGAAACTCATCTTT
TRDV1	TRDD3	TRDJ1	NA	CALGEQWWFSHPVGDRTLLYTDKLIF	TGTGCTCTTGGGGAACAGTGGTGGTTTTCACACCCTGTGGGGGATCGCACCCTTTTGTACACCGATAAACTCATCTTT